This TCR beta chain comes out of a study of OX40 agonist ivuxolimab in advanced cancers. Study-level background: The group had a mean age of about 65 years, ranged from about 20 to 90, and was 80% to 90% male. Study-level findings and limits: Several nonresponders also turned out to have low normalized T-cell clonal expansion.

Details on this clone: The target antigen is unknown.

Repertoires were generated with immunoSEQ multiplex PCR, while TCRdb's copy carries only in-frame clones and drops some. The table shows under 95,000 clones, with 86% occurring only once. V was clipped by 4 bases and J by 6 bases; unmatched bases: 11. Germline V lookup: CDR1 SEHNR, CDR2 FQNEAQ (reference sequence). The CDR3 loop spans 16 amino acids. Blood sampling took place at baseline, cycle 4 day 1, and cycle 7 day 1. The TCR sequence derives from an adult with an advanced solid tumor such as melanoma, head and neck, liver or kidney cancer. The rearrangement links TRBV7-9 to TRBJ1-3; 8 bases are a match to TRBD1. The material was CD4+ or CD8+ T cells sorted from blood, obtained in a trial of the OX40 agonist ivuxolimab. CDR3: CASSYAGTGDVNTIYF. The CDR3 DNA is TGTGCCAGCAGCTACGCCGGGACAGGTGATGTAAACACCATATATTTT.